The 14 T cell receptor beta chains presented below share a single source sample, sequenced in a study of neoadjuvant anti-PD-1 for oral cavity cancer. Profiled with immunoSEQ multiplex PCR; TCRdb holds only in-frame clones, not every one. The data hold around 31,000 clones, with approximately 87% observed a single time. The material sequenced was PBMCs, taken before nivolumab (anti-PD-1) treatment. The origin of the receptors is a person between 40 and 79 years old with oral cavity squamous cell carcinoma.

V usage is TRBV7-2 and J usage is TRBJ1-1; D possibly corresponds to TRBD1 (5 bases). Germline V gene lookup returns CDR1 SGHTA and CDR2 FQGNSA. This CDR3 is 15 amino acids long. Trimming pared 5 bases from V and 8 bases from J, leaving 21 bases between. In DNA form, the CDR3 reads TGTGCCAGCAGCCAGTTCGGGAGTACGGGGGGAGAAGCTTTCTTT. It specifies CASSQFGSTGGEAFF.

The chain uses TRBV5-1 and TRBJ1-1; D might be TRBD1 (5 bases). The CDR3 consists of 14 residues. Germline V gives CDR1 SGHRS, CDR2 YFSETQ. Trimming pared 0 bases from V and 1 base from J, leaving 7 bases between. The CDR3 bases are TGCGCCAGCAGCTTGGAGCAGGGGAACACTGAAGCTTTCTTT. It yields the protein CASSLEQGNTEAFF. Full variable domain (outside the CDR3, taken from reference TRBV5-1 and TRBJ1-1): KAGVTQTPRYLIKTRGQQVTLSCSPISGHRSVSWYQQTPGQGLQFLFEYFSETQRNKGNFPGRFSGRQFSNSRSEMNVSTLELGDSALYLCASSLEQGNTEAFFGQGTRLTVV.

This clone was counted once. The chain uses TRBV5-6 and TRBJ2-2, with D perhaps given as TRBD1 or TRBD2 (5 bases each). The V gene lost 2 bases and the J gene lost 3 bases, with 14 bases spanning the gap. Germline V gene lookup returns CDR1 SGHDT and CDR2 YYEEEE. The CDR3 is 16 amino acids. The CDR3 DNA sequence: TGTGCCAGCAGCTTAACCGGGACGCTGGACACCGGGGAGCTGTTTTTT. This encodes CASSLTGTLDTGELFF.

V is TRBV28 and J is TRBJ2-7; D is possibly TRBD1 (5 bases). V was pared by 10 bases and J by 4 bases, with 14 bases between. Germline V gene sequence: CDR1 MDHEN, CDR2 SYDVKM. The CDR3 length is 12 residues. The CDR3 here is CATQFDSYEQYF. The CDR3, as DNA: TGTGCCACCCAATTCGACAGTTACGAGCAGTACTTC.

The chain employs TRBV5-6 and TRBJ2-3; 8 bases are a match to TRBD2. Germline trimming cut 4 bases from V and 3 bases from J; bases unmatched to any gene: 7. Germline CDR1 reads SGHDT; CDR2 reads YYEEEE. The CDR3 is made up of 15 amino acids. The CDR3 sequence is CASSRPGGPTDTQYF. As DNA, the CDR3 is TGTGCCAGCAGCCGGCCGGGGGGGCCAACAGATACGCAGTATTTT. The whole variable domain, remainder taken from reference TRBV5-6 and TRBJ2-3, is DAGVTQSPTHLIKTRGQQVTLRCSPKSGHDTVSWYQQALGQGPQFIFQYYEEEERQRGNFPDRFSGHQFPNYSSELNVNALLLGDSALYLCASSRPGGPTDTQYFGPGTRLTVL.

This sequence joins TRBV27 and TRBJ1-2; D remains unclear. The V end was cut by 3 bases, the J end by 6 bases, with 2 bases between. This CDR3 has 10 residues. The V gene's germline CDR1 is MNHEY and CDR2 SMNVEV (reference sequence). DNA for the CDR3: TGTGCCAGCAGTTTCGATGGCTACACCTTC. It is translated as CASSFDGYTF.

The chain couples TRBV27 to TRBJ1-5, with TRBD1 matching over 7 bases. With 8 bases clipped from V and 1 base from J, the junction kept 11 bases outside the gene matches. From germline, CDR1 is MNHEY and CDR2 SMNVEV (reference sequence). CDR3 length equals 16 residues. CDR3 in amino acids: CASRGGGGLSNQPQHF. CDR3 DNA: TGTGCCAGCCGGGGAGGGGGCGGCCTGAGCAATCAGCCCCAGCATTTT.

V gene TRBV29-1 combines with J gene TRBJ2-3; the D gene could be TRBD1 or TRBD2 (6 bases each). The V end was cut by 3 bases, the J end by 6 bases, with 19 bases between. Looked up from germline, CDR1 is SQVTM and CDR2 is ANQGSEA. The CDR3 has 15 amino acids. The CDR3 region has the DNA TGCAGCGTTGACCCCGGGGGCTCCGGAGCGGATACGCAGTATTTT. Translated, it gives CSVDPGGSGADTQYF.

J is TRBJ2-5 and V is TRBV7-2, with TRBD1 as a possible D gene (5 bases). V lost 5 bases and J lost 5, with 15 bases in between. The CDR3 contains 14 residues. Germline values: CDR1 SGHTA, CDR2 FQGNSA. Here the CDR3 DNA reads TGTGCCAGCAGCCTAGACCAGGGAAGGGAGACCCAGTACTTC. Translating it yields CASSLDQGRETQYF.

CDR3 DNA sequence: TGCAGTGCTAGACTACCTGATCAGCAGTTCTTC. This encodes CSARLPDQQFF. The genes are TRBV20-1 and TRBJ2-1; D is unresolved. Per the germline V gene, CDR1 is DFQATT and CDR2 is SNEGSKA (reference sequence). The CDR3 length is 11 residues. Trimming took off 2 bases at V and 11 bases at J, with 10 bases between the two ends.

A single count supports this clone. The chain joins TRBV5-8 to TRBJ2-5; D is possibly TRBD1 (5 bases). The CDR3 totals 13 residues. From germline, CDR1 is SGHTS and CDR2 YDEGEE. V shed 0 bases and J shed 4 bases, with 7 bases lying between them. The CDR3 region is CASSLVGRETQYF. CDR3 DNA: TGTGCCAGCAGCTTGGTGGGGCGAGAGACCCAGTACTTC.

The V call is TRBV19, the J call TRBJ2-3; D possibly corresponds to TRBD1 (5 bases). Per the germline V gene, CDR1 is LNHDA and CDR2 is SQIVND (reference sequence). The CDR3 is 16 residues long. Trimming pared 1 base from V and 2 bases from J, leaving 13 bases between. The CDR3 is CASSIGGQGPTDTQYF. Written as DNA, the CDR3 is TGTGCCAGTAGTATAGGTGGGCAGGGCCCCACAGATACGCAGTATTTT. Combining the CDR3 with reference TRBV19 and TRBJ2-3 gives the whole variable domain DGGITQSPKYLFRKEGQNVTLSCEQNLNHDAMYWYRQDPGQGLRLIYYSQIVNDFQKGDIAEGYSVSREKKESFPLTVTSAQKNPTAFYLCASSIGGQGPTDTQYFGPGTRLTVL.

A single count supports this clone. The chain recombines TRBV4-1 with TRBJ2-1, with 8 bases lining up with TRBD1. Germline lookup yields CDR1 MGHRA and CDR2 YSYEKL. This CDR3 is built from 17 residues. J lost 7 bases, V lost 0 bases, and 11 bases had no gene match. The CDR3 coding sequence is TGCGCCAGCAGCCAAGAAGGGACAGGCTCTGGGTCGAATGAGCAGTTCTTC. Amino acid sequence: CASSQEGTGSGSNEQFF.

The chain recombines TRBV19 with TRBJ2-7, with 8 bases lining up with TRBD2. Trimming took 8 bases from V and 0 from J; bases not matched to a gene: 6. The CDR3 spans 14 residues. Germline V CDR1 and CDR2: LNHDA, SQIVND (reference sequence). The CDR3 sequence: CASAGGRASYEQYF. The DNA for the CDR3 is TGTGCCAGTGCGGGGGGACGTGCCTCCTACGAGCAGTACTTC.